Each of the 14 T cell receptor beta chains below was sequenced from the same sample in a study of T cell responses to AZD1222 COVID-19 vaccine. Produced via immunoSEQ multiplex PCR; TCRdb's table is partial and in-frame only. The sample lists 150,000 to 200,000 clones, 90% to 95% occurring once. Material: peripheral blood, obtained on day 0 of AZD1222 vaccination. The receptors derive from an adult in good health.

J is TRBJ2-7 and V is TRBV24-1; 8 positions agree with TRBD1. The CDR3 loop spans 15 amino acids. CDR1 and CDR2 (germline): KGHDR, SFDVKD. V lost 7 bases to trimming and J lost 5 bases; unmatched junction nucleotides: 12. In nucleotides, the CDR3 is TGTGCCACCAGCCTGCCGACAGGGGATGTCCACGAGCAGTACTTC. Its translation is CATSLPTGDVHEQYF.

This chain connects TRBV5-6 to TRBJ1-5; D is unclear. This CDR3 comprises 14 residues. Germline V gene lookup returns CDR1 SGHDT and CDR2 YYEEEE. Trimming shortened V by 3 bases and J by 4 bases, and 11 bases separated the two germline ends. CDR3: CASSSGWGNQPQHF. CDR3 DNA sequence: TGTGCCAGCAGCTCCGGTTGGGGAAATCAGCCCCAGCATTTT.

The V call is TRBV18, the J call TRBJ1-1; possible D gene TRBD1, 5 bases. The V gene lost 0 bases and the J gene lost 0 bases, with 5 bases spanning the gap. Germline V gene lookup returns CDR1 KGHSH and CDR2 LQKENI. CDR3 length: 14 residues. Written as DNA, the CDR3 is TGTGCCAGCTCACCACCGGGACTGAACACTGAAGCTTTCTTT. This encodes CASSPPGLNTEAFF.

This chain links TRBV25-1 with TRBJ1-4; 12 bases are a match to TRBD1. The germline gives CDR1 MGHDK, CDR2 SYGVNS. This CDR3 comprises 15 residues. V trimming: 3 bases; J trimming: 6 bases; junction bases outside the gene matches: 2. CDR3 nucleotide sequence: TGTGCCAGCAGTGACCGGGACAGGGGGCATGAAAAACTGTTTTTT. It specifies CASSDRDRGHEKLFF.

The genes are TRBV6-5 and TRBJ1-2; a weak D match, TRBD1 (6 bases). V lost 5 bases and J lost 7, with 11 bases in between. There are 12 residues in the CDR3. CDR1 and CDR2 from the germline V gene are MNHEY and SVGAGI. The CDR3 loop reads CASSLRGGGYTF. The CDR3 DNA reads TGTGCCAGCAGTCTCCGAGGGGGTGGCTACACCTTC.

The V gene is TRBV19, the J gene TRBJ1-2; D gene ambiguous. The CDR3 runs 12 residues. V dropped 5 bases and J dropped 1 base, with 5 bases sitting between them. Germline V gene data show CDR1 as LNHDA and CDR2 as SQIVND (reference sequence). CDR3 amino acids: CASSDYNYGYTF. CDR3 nucleotides: TGTGCCAGTAGTGACTATAACTATGGCTACACCTTC.

V gene TRBV7-9 combines with J gene TRBJ2-7, with D perhaps TRBD1 (5 bases). Germline V gene lookup returns CDR1 SEHNR and CDR2 FQNEAQ (reference sequence). Trimming removed 4 bases at V and 3 bases at J, with 13 bases between. This CDR3 spans 14 amino acids. The CDR3 coding sequence is TGTGCCAGCAGCTCGGCACCAGGGTACTACGAGCAGTACTTC. Translating it yields CASSSAPGYYEQYF.

This chain connects TRBV11-2 to TRBJ1-1, with D uncertain. This CDR3 is 15 amino acids long. Germline V gene data show CDR1 as SGHAT and CDR2 as FQNNGV. The V gene lost 2 bases and the J gene lost 4 bases, with 14 bases spanning the gap. The CDR3 bases are TGTGCCAGCAGCTTATACCCCCCGGGAGGCACTGAAGCTTTCTTT. This encodes CASSLYPPGGTEAFF.

The gene calls are TRBV6-5 and TRBJ1-5; D uncertain. Trimming pared 2 bases from V and 0 bases from J, leaving 5 bases between. The germline V gene has CDR1 MNHEY and CDR2 SVGAGI. This CDR3 has 14 amino acids. The CDR3 DNA reads as TGTGCCAGCAGTTACCAATATAGCAATCAGCCCCAGCATTTT. Amino acids: CASSYQYSNQPQHF.

The rearrangement joins TRBV30 to TRBJ1-2, with D possibly being TRBD1 (5 bases). The ends were cut back, 3 bases at V and 5 bases at J, with 13 bases in the middle. The CDR3 has 13 residues. CDR1 and CDR2 from the germline V gene are GTSNPN and SVGIG (reference sequence). The CDR3 protein is CAWSRGGRYGYTF. CDR3 coding DNA: TGTGCCTGGAGCCGGGGGGGTCGGTATGGCTACACCTTC.

V is TRBV7-2 and J is TRBJ1-5; D not certain. The V end was cut by 1 base, the J end by 7 bases, with 8 bases between. This CDR3 comprises 13 residues. Germline V gene data show CDR1 as SGHTA and CDR2 as FQGNSA. The CDR3: CASSLVRSQPQHF. The CDR3 DNA follows: TGTGCCAGCAGCTTAGTTCGTTCCCAGCCCCAGCATTTT.

The genes are TRBV5-4 and TRBJ2-2; 12 bases align to TRBD2. Germline V lookup: CDR1 SGHNT, CDR2 YYREEE (reference sequence). The junction had 3 bases not matched to a gene; V was cut back by 0 bases and J by 0 bases. The CDR3 is 18 amino acids. Here the CDR3 reads CASSLGLAGASNTGELFF. CDR3 DNA: TGTGCCAGCAGCTTGGGACTAGCGGGGGCGTCGAACACCGGGGAGCTGTTTTTT.

This chain joins TRBV7-9 and TRBJ1-2, with unresolved D. The V gene lost 5 bases and the J gene lost 5 bases, with 18 bases spanning the gap. Germline loops: CDR1 SEHNR, CDR2 FQNEAQ (reference sequence). This CDR3 comprises 15 residues. The CDR3 protein is CASSLTDGFGYGYTF. The CDR3 coding sequence is TGTGCCAGCAGCCTAACGGACGGGTTTGGGTATGGCTACACCTTC.

CDR3 sequence (DNA): TGCGCCAGCAGCCAGGGACCGGCAGATACGCAGTATTTT. Amino acid sequence: CASSQGPADTQYF. The chain recombines TRBV4-3 with TRBJ2-3, with D possibly called TRBD1 or TRBD2 (5 bases each). The CDR3 covers 13 residues. V lost 3 bases, J lost 4 bases, and 8 bases lay in between. Germline assignment: CDR1 LGHNA and CDR2 YSLEER.